A single sample gave rise to the 2 T cell receptor beta chains below, sequenced in a study of vaccination and CD4 T cells after COVID-19. Their antigens are not known. Described treatment: approximately nine-day PBMC culture with coronavirus spike peptide pools or control peptides (ViraFEST assay). The Oncomine TCR Beta short-read assay sequenced DNA from cultured CD4+ T cells. TCRdb analysed the PCR reads with MiXCR anew, one entry per CDR3 protein. Of nearly 2,000 distinct CDR3 sequences listed, roughly 63% are singletons. The sequencing here drew on CD4+ T cells from blood, cultured in vitro, taken after SARS-CoV-2 vaccination. Every receptor here comes from a human donor who had recovered from COVID-19.

This clonotype appeared a single time. The chain uses TRBV6-5 and TRBJ1-5; 8 nucleotides agree with TRBD1. CDR3 length: 14 amino acids. V was clipped by 4 bases and J by 5 bases; unmatched bases: 4. Germline V gene data show CDR1 as MNHEY and CDR2 as SVGAGI. Here the CDR3 DNA reads TGTGCCAGCAGTTGGACAGGGATTGATCAGCCCCAGCATTTT. It is translated as CASSWTGIDQPQHF.

V and J are TRBV11-2 and TRBJ2-1; no definite D call. With 6 bases removed from V and 9 bases from J, the gap between germline ends came to 15 bases. There are 13 residues in the CDR3. Germline V CDR1 and CDR2: SGHAT, FQNNGV. CDR3 protein: CASSRDGIAEQFF. The DNA for the CDR3 is TGTGCCAGCAGTCGTGACGGAATTGCTGAGCAGTTCTTC.